A selection of T cell receptor beta chains follows, all from one sample in a study of OX40 agonist ivuxolimab in advanced cancers. The data were produced by immunoSEQ multiplex PCR, yet TCRdb's version contains in-frame clones alone and is incomplete. The repertoire consists of around 86,000 clones, with about four fifths occurring once and the leading ten covering under 3.5%. The source material was CD4+ or CD8+ T cells sorted from blood, sampled in a trial of the OX40 agonist ivuxolimab. The receptors stem from an adult with an advanced solid tumor such as melanoma, head and neck, liver or kidney cancer. CDR3s include the opening cysteine and the closing phenylalanine or tryptophan. A D gene is named only where the DNA matches it firmly. Size values are once, few and many counts, or a class for expanded clones, and some rows have none.

V gene	D gene	J gene	clone size	CDR3 DNA	CDR3 protein
TRBV6-5	TRBD2	TRBJ2-1	.	TGTGCCAGCAGTCTCGACGGGGAGGGGCCTGAGCAGTTCTTC	CASSLDGEGPEQFF
TRBV15	.	TRBJ2-7	.	TGTGCCACCAGCAGAGACAGGGTTGCCAGCCTGTACGAGCAGTACTTC	CATSRDRVASLYEQYF
TRBV29-1	.	TRBJ1-5	few	TGCAGCGGGACGACAGTCCCTAATCAGCCCCAGCATTTT	CSGTTVPNQPQHF
TRBV28	TRBD1	TRBJ1-5	.	TGTGCCAGCAGGGAAAGGGACAGGGGGACGGGTAGGCGTCAGCCCCAGCATTTT	CASRERDRGTGRRQPQHF
TRBV6-5	.	TRBJ2-5	.	TGTGCCAGCAGTGACCCTTGGGGCGGAGAGACCCAGTACTTC	CASSDPWGGETQYF
TRBV5-1	TRBD1	TRBJ1-3	.	TGCGCCAGCAGCGAGACAGGGGGCGATGGAAACACCATATATTTT	CASSETGGDGNTIYF
TRBV5-1	TRBD2	TRBJ2-1	.	TGCGCCAGCAGCTTGGCGACTAGCGGTTACAATGAGCAGTTCTTC	CASSLATSGYNEQFF
TRBV7-3	TRBD1	TRBJ2-2	once	TGTGCCAGCAGCTTAACGGGTAGACAGGGGGCTATGGACGGGGAGCTGTTTTTT	CASSLTGRQGAMDGELFF
TRBV10-3	.	TRBJ1-1	once	TGTGCCATCAGTGTAGGGCCACCGCAGAACACTGAAGCTTTCTTT	CAISVGPPQNTEAFF
TRBV19	.	TRBJ2-7	.	TGTGCCAGTAGTGGGCCCAGGGGATCTTCCTACGAGCAGTACTTC	CASSGPRGSSYEQYF
TRBV19	TRBD2	TRBJ2-7	.	TGTGCCAGTAGTATAGAAGCGGGGGGCTCCTACGAGCAGTACTTC	CASSIEAGGSYEQYF
TRBV6-5	.	TRBJ1-5	.	TGTGCCAGCAGAGGGGGTAGTGATCAGCCCCAGCATTTT	CASRGGSDQPQHF
TRBV6-5	.	TRBJ2-2	.	TGTGCCAGCACCCAGGGGCAACCTGTTACCGGGGAGCTGTTTTTT	CASTQGQPVTGELFF
TRBV15	.	TRBJ2-5	.	TGTGCCACCAGCAGCCCAGGGCAAGAGACCCAGTACTTC	CATSSPGQETQYF
TRBV27	TRBD2	TRBJ2-1	few	TGTGCCAGCAGTCGGTTAGCGGGGGGGCCTTATGAGCAGTTCTTC	CASSRLAGGPYEQFF
TRBV11-2	.	TRBJ1-1	.	TGTGCCAGCAGCTTAGATCGACAGGCAGGGGCTTTCTTT	CASSLDRQAGAFF
TRBV28	TRBD1	TRBJ2-2	.	TGTGCCAGCACCATTTACTCCCCTACAGGGGGCAGAACCGGGGAGCTGTTTTTT	CASTIYSPTGGRTGELFF
TRBV7-9	.	TRBJ1-5	.	TGTGCCAGCAGCTTACAAGGCAGGCTTGATCAGCCCCAGCATTTT	CASSLQGRLDQPQHF
TRBV10-3	TRBD2	TRBJ2-1	.	TGTGCCATCAGTGGGGCGGGTAGCGGGGGGCCGAGCTCCTACAATGAGCAGTTCTTC	CAISGAGSGGPSSYNEQFF
TRBV29-1	.	TRBJ1-4	few	TGCAGCGTTGGTCAGGGAGGAAAACTGTTTTTT	CSVGQGGKLFF
TRBV7-2	TRBD1	TRBJ1-1	.	TGTGCCAGCAGTTTCGACAGGGAAAGGGAAGCTTTCTTT	CASSFDREREAFF
TRBV2	TRBD1	TRBJ2-7	.	TGTGCCAGCATGCCGACCGGGACAGGGAGTTACGAGCAGTACTTC	CASMPTGTGSYEQYF
TRBV19	.	TRBJ2-3	once	TGTGCCAGTAGTACCCCCCCCGGGGGCGATACGCAGTATTTT	CASSTPPGGDTQYF
TRBV4-3	.	TRBJ1-1	.	TGCGCCAGCAGCCGGTTGATGACTAGGGGAATGACTGAAGCTTTCTTT	CASSRLMTRGMTEAFF
TRBV5-6	.	TRBJ1-5	.	TGTGCCAGCAGCCACTGGGCCCATAGCAATCAGCCCCAGCATTTT	CASSHWAHSNQPQHF
TRBV7-8	TRBD1	TRBJ1-5	.	TGTGCCAGCAGCGAACAGGGGGCAAGCAATCAGCCCCAGCATTTT	CASSEQGASNQPQHF
TRBV28	.	TRBJ1-5	.	TGTGCCAGCAGTTTAATGGGAGGGGGGGGAGGTCAGCCCCAGCATTTT	CASSLMGGGGGQPQHF
TRBV6-1	TRBD2	TRBJ2-1	.	TGTGCCAGCAGTGGAGCGGGACTAGCGGGGGGGTGGAATGAGCAGTTCTTC	CASSGAGLAGGWNEQFF
TRBV5-1	.	TRBJ2-5	.	TGCGCCAGCAGCTTGGCGGGGACTGTCAAAGAGACCCAGTACTTC	CASSLAGTVKETQYF
TRBV7-7	TRBD1	TRBJ2-5	.	TGTGCCAGCAGCCCGGGACAGGGGGCCGAGACCCAGTACTTC	CASSPGQGAETQYF
TRBV5-4	.	TRBJ1-3	.	TGTGCCAGCAGCTTGCAGGGCTCTGGAAACACCATATATTTT	CASSLQGSGNTIYF
TRBV7-2	.	TRBJ2-1	.	TGTGCCAGCGCCCCACCAACGCGGGAGCAGTTCTTC	CASAPPTREQFF
TRBV7-3	.	TRBJ2-5	.	TGTGCCAGCAGCTTGATGCCCGCGGGGCAAGAGACCCAGTACTTC	CASSLMPAGQETQYF
TRBV18	.	TRBJ2-1	.	TGTGCCAGCTCACCCCTTTCGACGACGCAGTTCTTC	CASSPLSTTQFF
TRBV27	.	TRBJ1-5	.	TGTGCCAGCAGTTTAAATTGGGGTAATAGCAATCAGCCCCAGCATTTT	CASSLNWGNSNQPQHF
TRBV6-5	.	TRBJ2-3	.	TGTGCCAGCAGTTACTCCACGAACATGGATACGCAGTATTTT	CASSYSTNMDTQYF
TRBV18	.	TRBJ1-6	.	TGTGCCAGCTCACGGGTGTCCGCTGATAATTCACCCCTCCACTTT	CASSRVSADNSPLHF
TRBV18	.	TRBJ1-1	.	TGTGCCAGCTCGCGGACAGCGAACACTGAAGCTTTCTTT	CASSRTANTEAFF
TRBV10-3	TRBD1	TRBJ1-2	.	TGTGCCATCGCAGGGACAGGGGGACAAGGCTACACCTTC	CAIAGTGGQGYTF
TRBV28	.	TRBJ1-1	.	TGTGCCAGCAGCCGGAACACCGGACTGAACGCTTTCTTT	CASSRNTGLNAFF
TRBV28	TRBD1	TRBJ2-2	once	TGTGCCAGCAGTTTGACCGGGACAGGGAACACCGGGGAGCTGTTTTTT	CASSLTGTGNTGELFF
TRBV28	.	TRBJ1-1	once	TGTGCCAGCAGCCCGGACAGCATGAACACTGAAGCTTTCTTT	CASSPDSMNTEAFF
TRBV11-2	TRBD2	TRBJ2-3	.	TGTGCCAGCAGCTTAGGGGGGACTAGGGAAAACCTCACAGATACGCAGTATTTT	CASSLGGTRENLTDTQYF
TRBV7-2	.	TRBJ2-1	.	TGTGCCAGCAGCTTAGTTCTCAGAAATGAGCAGTTCTTC	CASSLVLRNEQFF
TRBV5-1	.	TRBJ1-2	.	TGCGCCAGCAGCTTGGGGGGCAGAGACTATGGCTACACCTTC	CASSLGGRDYGYTF
TRBV5-1	.	TRBJ2-7	.	TGCGCCAGCAGCCTCGGGTCGACCCTCCAGTTTGAGGAGCAGTACTTC	CASSLGSTLQFEEQYF